What follows are 9 T cell receptor beta chains derived from one specimen sequenced in a study of T cells in Graves' hyperthyroidism and ophthalmopathy. Using RNA transcripts as the source, TCR beta CDR3 regions were amplified. The HTBI set primed first-round TCR CDR3 RT-PCR. One entry per CDR3 protein, called by TCRdb with MiXCR from the multiplex PCR reads. In the table there are approximately 690,000 distinct CDR3 sequences, around 15% of which are singletons. Sequenced input: blood. The receptors derive from a woman in her fifties or sixties with Graves' ophthalmopathy.

This clonotype has at least ten counts. This chain connects TRBV6-1 to TRBJ1-5; D ambiguous. CDR1 MNHNS and CDR2 SASEGT come from the germline V gene. The CDR3 spans 12 residues. Trimming pared 1 base from V and 2 bases from J, leaving 0 bases between. The DNA of the CDR3 is TGTGCCAGCAGTGAAGGCAATCAGCCCCAGCATTTT. This codes for CASSEGNQPQHF.

The rearrangement links TRBV11-1 to TRBJ2-7; 10 nucleotides match TRBD2. Trimming cost V 5 bases and J 7 bases; bases outside gene matches: 11. In germline, CDR1 is SGHAT, CDR2 FQDESV (reference sequence). This CDR3 comprises 15 residues. CDR3 DNA: TGTGCCAGCAGCCTCTTAGCGGGAGGCCCTCCGGAGCAGTACTTC. The encoded protein is CASSLLAGGPPEQYF.

About this clonotype itself: A much larger clonotype is one base distant, so this may be a read error. This rearrangement joins TRBV7-2 to TRBJ2-2; 12 nucleotides line up with TRBD2. Germline V gives CDR1 SGHTA, CDR2 FQGNSA. With V trimmed by 1 base and J by 6 bases, 6 bases remained unmatched. The CDR3 runs 17 residues. The DNA for the CDR3 is TGTACCAGCAGCTTAGGGAGACTAGCGGGAGTCGCCGGGGAGCTGTTTTTT. Translated: CTSSLGRLAGVAGELFF.

This sequence joins TRBV3-1 and TRBJ1-2; 7 bases align to TRBD1. Germline V gives CDR1 LGHDT, CDR2 YNNKEL (reference sequence). The ends lost 3 bases at V and 13 bases at J; junction bases unmatched: 5. The CDR3 contains 11 residues. CDR3 sequence: CASSQTGLCTF. In nucleotides, the CDR3 is TGTGCCAGCAGCCAGACAGGGCTTTGCACCTTC.

This clonotype has just one count. The rearrangement joins TRBV9 to TRBJ2-1, with 9 positions matching TRBD1. Germline V gene lookup returns CDR1 SGDLS and CDR2 YYNGEE. This CDR3 comprises 16 residues. V shed 2 bases, J shed 7 bases, and the junction held 10 bases outside the gene matches. CDR3 sequence reads: CASSVAQDRGKNEQFF. The CDR3 DNA reads TGTGCCAGCAGCGTGGCCCAGGACAGGGGTAAGAATGAGCAGTTCTTC.

The table lists this clonotype with many counts. The CDR3 sequence is CASSPSGGGGETQYF. The CDR3 DNA reads as TGTGCCAGCAGCCCCTCCGGCGGGGGTGGGGAGACCCAGTACTTC. The genes are TRBV28 and TRBJ2-5, with TRBD2 matching 7 bases. The CDR3 extends over 15 amino acids. CDR1 is MDHEN, CDR2 SYDVKM, per germline. V was clipped by 6 bases and J by 5 bases; unmatched bases: 12.

This clonotype came up many times. This rearrangement joins TRBV7-8 to TRBJ2-7; TRBD2 matches at 9 bases. This CDR3 contains 15 residues. CDR1 is SGHVS and CDR2 is FQNEAQ in the germline V gene. V shed 0 bases, J shed 4 bases, and the junction held 4 bases outside the gene matches. In nucleotides, the CDR3 is TGTGCCAGCAGCTTAGCAGTAGCGGGAGTGTACGAGCAGTACTTC. Translating it yields CASSLAVAGVYEQYF. Looking up the rest from reference TRBV7-8 and TRBJ2-7 gives the full variable domain: GAGVSQSPRYKVAKRGQDVALRCDPISGHVSLFWYQQALGQGPEFLTYFQNEAQLDKSGLPSDRFFAERPEGSVSTLKIQRTQQEDSAVYLCASSLAVAGVYEQYFGPGTRLTVT.

This clonotype was recorded at least ten times. The chain couples TRBV6-1 to TRBJ2-1, with unresolved D. This CDR3 spans 17 amino acids. Germline assignment: CDR1 MNHNS and CDR2 SASEGT. Trimming removed 7 bases from V and 0 bases from J, with 19 bases in between. The CDR3: CASNPFPRRNSYNEQFF. The CDR3, as DNA: TGTGCCAGCAACCCATTCCCCAGGCGAAACTCCTACAATGAGCAGTTCTTC.

CDR3 nucleotide sequence: TGCGCCAGCAGCTCGGGACAGAAGAATGAAAAACTGTTTTTT. It specifies CASSSGQKNEKLFF. The chain employs TRBV5-1 and TRBJ1-4, with 7 bases fitting TRBD1. This CDR3 is built from 14 residues. J lost 5 bases, V lost 3 bases, and 4 bases had no gene match. CDR1 and CDR2 (germline): SGHRS, YFSETQ.